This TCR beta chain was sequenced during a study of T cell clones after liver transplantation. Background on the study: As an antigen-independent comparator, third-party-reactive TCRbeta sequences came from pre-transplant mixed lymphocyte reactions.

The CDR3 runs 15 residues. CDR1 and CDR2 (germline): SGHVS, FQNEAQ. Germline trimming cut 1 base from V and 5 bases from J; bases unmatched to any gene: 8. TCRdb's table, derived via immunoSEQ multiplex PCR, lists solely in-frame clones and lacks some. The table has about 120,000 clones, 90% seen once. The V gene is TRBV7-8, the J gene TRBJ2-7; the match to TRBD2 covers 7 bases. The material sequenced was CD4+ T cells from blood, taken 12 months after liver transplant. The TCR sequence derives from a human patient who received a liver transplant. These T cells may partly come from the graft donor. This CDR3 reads CASSLVAGVFHEQYF. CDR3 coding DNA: TGTGCCAGCAGCTTAGTGGCGGGAGTCTTCCACGAGCAGTACTTC.